This T cell receptor (beta chain) comes out of a study of cytomegalovirus exposure and HLA in healthy donors. Germline CDR1 is MGHDK and CDR2 is SYGVNS. This CDR3 region has 13 residues. J lost 4 bases, V lost 8 bases, and 6 bases had no gene match. PCR was performed using 60 Vbeta and 13 Jbeta primers. Profiling relied on immunoSEQ multiplex PCR, and the TCRdb table lists in-frame clones only, not all of them. The sample shows 70,000 or so clones, around 68% of them seen only once. This TCR came from a woman aged 25 to 39 in good health and CMV-seronegative. The J gene is TRBJ1-2, the V gene TRBV25-1; the match to TRBD1 covers 8 bases. Sample: PBMCs. Here the CDR3 DNA reads TGTGCCAGCGGGAGGACAGGGAGCTATGGCTACACCTTC. Amino acids: CASGRTGSYGYTF.